The source of this T cell receptor (beta chain) is a study of patients and donors after allogeneic stem cell transplantation. CDR3 length equals 13 residues. V was pared by 3 bases and J by 5 bases, with 8 bases between. CDR1 SGHTA and CDR2 FQGNSA come from the germline V gene. In TCRdb, the RT-PCR reads were re-called with MiXCR into one record per CDR3 protein. Of 100,000 to 130,000 distinct CDR3 sequences listed, 35% are singletons. The V call is TRBV7-2, the J call TRBJ1-5, with D unresolved. This receptor was identified in a human donor who was either an allogeneic HSCT recipient or a stem cell or donor lymphocyte infusion donor (not recorded which). It is not recorded whose cells these are; they may come from a transplant donor. Material: blood, either unsorted or a sorted T cell fraction (not recorded which). The CDR3 DNA is TGTGCCAGCAGCTTTTATTCGGATCAGCCCCAGCATTTT. Its protein product is CASSFYSDQPQHF.